This record looks at one TCR beta chain sequence and its context. The antigen it binds to is not known. No quality values exist for individual bases; no much larger clone is one base distant. The data originate from a study of cytomegalovirus exposure and HLA in healthy donors (TCRdb year 2017). Describing the broader study: An earlier analysis of some 500 of the donors reported 250 to 300 Gb of sequence data and roughly 100 million unique TCR beta sequences from about 200 million T cells. An early release that covered about 600 HLA-typed donors contained 250 to 350 gigabases of sequencing data and tens of millions of unique TCR sequences. Of the roughly 400 genotyped donors, 80% to 90% were placed in the genetic ancestry cluster associated with self-reported Caucasian donors. The study aimed to test whether cataloging public T cell receptors could reveal signatures of past pathogen exposure. The study used immunosequencing to profile the T cell repertoires of hundreds of subjects and linked those repertoires to cytomegalovirus serostatus. A separate validation cohort of some 130 different subjects was used in addition to the 666-subject first cohort. The study combined high-throughput TCR immunosequencing, statistical association of individual TCRs with disease status, and machine learning to predict cytomegalovirus infection status. To study patterns of TCR occurrence, a later analysis re-analyzed previously published TCR beta repertoires from several hundred donors and added high-resolution HLA genotyping. In the later analysis, no new phenotypic data were used to find candidate immune exposures; instead, reliance was placed on TCR beta sequences and their occurrence across donors. In an earlier analysis of 550 to 700 of the donors, high-throughput TCR beta sequencing was used to judge whether each TCR beta V gene segment behaved as functional or pseudogenic. Donor age, sex, ethnicity and CMV serostatus were compiled alongside the repertoire data. In a later genetic analysis, genome-wide SNP genotypes for 398 of the 666 donors were used, and that subset was treated as a discovery cohort. Every repertoire in the discovery cohort had been generated on one and the same sequencing platform. HLA typing covered class I and class II loci at four-digit resolution. The number of typed donors differed by locus: roughly 629-640 for A, B, C, DRB1 and DQB1; roughly 510 for DQA1; approximately 610 for DPA1; and some 430 for DPB1. About 5 DR-DQ haplotypes were handled as single units for association and clustering, since linkage in the cohort was strong. On average, roughly 250,000 unique TCR beta nucleotide sequences were sequenced per donor among some 430 genotyped donors of the cohort, with 15% to 20% of those sequences being non-productive. Findings and caveats that apply to the study as a whole: Sequencing depth was assumed to be roughly uniform across donors in the presence/absence analyses, though that assumption may not hold. In a later analysis, several top co-occurrence clusters were reported to appear linked to parvovirus B19, influenza, CMV and Epstein-Barr virus. Some IMGT-functional V segments, including TRBV6-2 and TRBV6-3, could not be told apart with the 87-base-pair reads, so those segments were excluded. The authors suggested that the approach could potentially be extended to other disease states and immunological phenotypes. Linkage disequilibrium might explain the correlated functional status among segregating V segments, but an unknown experimental factor could not be excluded. In a later analysis, over 15,000 TCR beta sequences were associated with specific HLA alleles at a false discovery rate of 0.05. Most TCR sequences were observed very rarely across donors, whereas some public TCRs were present in many individuals. A further reported finding was that TCR beta sequences accurately predicted the HLA-A and HLA-B alleles for most subjects in the first cohort. An association between a missense DCLRE1C variant and V-gene and J-gene trimming of TCR beta chains was found in a later genetic analysis and replicated in an independent cohort. In vitro tests confirmed that a few of the cytomegalovirus-associated TCR beta chains recognize cytomegalovirus antigens. The earlier analysis of 587 of the donors excluded 15 to 20 rarely observed V segments, including chromosome 9 orphons, because counts were too low. When HLA alleles, especially DR and DQ, strongly co-occurred, TCR associations were difficult to assign to individual alleles. A cluster of highly shared sequence variants was judged likely to be a technical artifact of the sequencing pipeline. An earlier analysis of 587 of the donors showed that most TCR beta V segments appeared in productive rearrangements either about 87% or about 30% of the time, which broadly matched IMGT annotations. In a later analysis, the rate of TCR association differed among HLA loci, with DRB1 alleles having the most associated TCRs and HLA-C alleles having the fewest. The study listed around 160 TCR beta chains as associated with cytomegalovirus. The classifier was reported to diagnose cytomegalovirus status with high specificity and sensitivity in both the original and validation cohorts. The cohort was sequenced for TCR beta chains only, and without alpha or paired-chain data the features that could be detected were limited. Compared with the roughly 670-donor mean, donors in an Asian-associated ancestry cluster had fewer N-insertions in productive TCRs, according to a later genetic analysis. A later analysis found that most CMV-associated TCR beta chains appeared HLA-restricted, with HLA associations seemingly driven largely by CMV exposure. Because HLA typing was unavailable for some donors at each locus, only the typed subset was used in association tests. In a later analysis, HLA-associated TCR beta chains showed more clonal expansion and lower generation probabilities than non-associated chains that were equally common. The only immune exposure information available for the cohort was CMV serostatus.

Trimming leaves V shorter by 3 bases and J shorter by 5 bases, with the junction holding 10 bases beyond the gene matches. The CDR3, cysteine through phenylalanine, is 16 amino acids long. Only the CDR3 portion is preserved as DNA: 48 bases, with reading frame beginning at the first base. CDR1 and CDR2, per the germline V gene, are LGHNA and YNFKEQ. Library preparation used the immunoSEQ multiplex PCR assay. For the multiplex PCR, a mixture combining 60 forward primers for TCR Vbeta segments and 13 reverse primers for TCR Jbeta segments was used. The CDR3 region of rearranged TCR beta genes was amplified from genomic DNA by a multiplex PCR assay. Amplified TCR beta libraries were sequenced as 87-base-pair reads on the Illumina HiSeq System. Per the original workflow: In a later analysis, 77 million or so unique TCR beta chains were counted across the 500 to 850 repertoires, and approximately 11 million of these chains were shared by at least two donors. To remove PCR and sequencing errors, raw reads were error-corrected and collapsed into unique sequences using a nearest-neighbor algorithm that merged closely related sequences. Alignment of CDR3 sequences to IMGT reference sequences was used to assign V, D and J gene segments. For a sequence to be retained, a match of at least six nucleotides to both a V gene segment and a J gene segment was required. A rearrangement was called productive if the CDR3 had no stop codons and remained in frame with V and J, and every other rearrangement was called non-productive. Following IMGT convention, CDR3 was defined as the stretch from the second conserved V-encoded cysteine to the conserved J-encoded phenylalanine. Sequences without an unambiguous match to a single V gene segment were excluded from the earlier analysis of about 630 of the donors. An earlier analysis of fewer than 750 of the donors called V segments functional above 56.7% productive rearrangements and segregating when the between-donor standard deviation exceeded 5%. A statistical classification framework was built for diagnosing cytomegalovirus status from the catalog of TCR beta chain sequences. A later analysis assigned V and J genes by comparing TCR nucleotide sequences with IMGT/GENE-DB human TR gene sequences. A later analysis assigned CDR3 sequences and most-parsimonious VDJ recombination scenarios with the TCRdist pipeline. A later analysis defined each TCR beta chain by its CDR3 amino acid sequence plus V-gene family, and excluded reads lacking a unique V-gene family. In a later analysis, around 650 highly shared, low-generation-probability nucleotide sequences were removed to address suspected cross-contamination and a sequencing artifact. A later analysis calculated a clonal expansion index for each public chain from normalized within-repertoire ranks of inferred template counts. Generation probabilities in a later analysis came from a VDJ recombination model fitted to out-of-frame rearrangements, and those results were checked against IGoR. A later analysis scored TCR-TCR, TCR-HLA and TCR-CMV co-occurrence with hypergeometric tests, applying a repertoire-size bias correction to TCR pairs. A later analysis estimated false discovery rates by permuting HLA or CMV assignments 20 times. In a later analysis, co-occurring TCRs were grouped using DBSCAN, with TCRdist sequence similarity added in when clustering inside HLA-allele-positive subsets. Co-occurrence clustering excluded repertoires with fewer than 30,000 or more than 120,000 public chains, plus five with anomalous nucleotide sharing. Not all clones reach the TCRdb copy of this immuneACCESS table, which keeps in-frame sequences only. Checked studies attribute under half of the gap to unresolved V genes and leave the rest unexplained. V and J calls and clone size are given by that table; D and trimming were obtained from the DNA. The sample contains more than 150,000 clones, 80% of them found a single time. The top ten clones comprise 1% of the sample.

In total, just over 650 healthy bone marrow donors made up the cohort. At the time of sampling, every cohort member was nominally healthy, though immune exposures that went unrecorded were likely present. The donor tested CMV seropositive and was one of the 289 seropositive cohort members. A peripheral blood sample was collected from each donor, and TCR beta sequencing was performed on peripheral blood mononuclear cells. Genomic DNA extraction from the blood cell samples was performed with the Qiagen DNeasy Blood Extraction Kit. The chain is made from TRBV4-2 and TRBJ2-5; 9 bases in the junction line up with TRBD1. The sample comprised PBMCs. This clonotype was sampled from a woman aged 50 to 65 in good health and CMV-seropositive. The nucleotide sequence reads TGTGCCAGCAGCCATGGACAGGGGACCGGGTGGGAGACCCAGTACTTC. This yields the protein CASSHGQGTGWETQYF.